The 28 T cell receptor beta chains below all came from one sample that was sequenced in a study of shared clonotypes between healthy human individuals. The method was immunoSEQ multiplex PCR; TCRdb's version includes in-frame clones alone and lacks a portion of them. The table records more than 550,000 clones, 72% of them present only once. Sequenced material: memory CD4+ T cells sorted from blood. Subset meaning: CD45RA-negative fraction. These receptors originate from a woman aged 25-40 years in good health.

Worth noting for this clone: One end of the junction varies from germline; a read error may be responsible. The gene calls are TRBV2 and TRBJ1-1, with 10 positions matching TRBD1. There are 13 residues in the CDR3. Per the germline V gene, CDR1 is SNHLY and CDR2 is FYNNEI. The CDR3 coding sequence is TGTGCCGGCAGACAGGGGGCAGGCACTGAAGCTTTCTTT. Encoded protein: CAGRQGAGTEAFF.

The gene calls are TRBV27 and TRBJ1-4; no clear D gene. The CDR3 totals 12 residues. Between the trimmed V and J ends, which lost 4 bases and 8 bases, there was a span of 8 bases. CDR1 is MNHEY and CDR2 is SMNVEV in the germline V gene (reference sequence). The CDR3 nucleotides are TGTGCCAGCAGTTCCGCCTCCGAAAAACTGTTTTTT. Residues: CASSSASEKLFF.

This clone has more than one count but fewer than ten. V is TRBV19 and J is TRBJ2-7; D might be TRBD1 (6 bases). The CDR3 totals 13 residues. Trimming took 4 bases from V and 2 from J, leaving 9 bases between them. CDR1 is LNHDA, CDR2 SQIVND, per germline (reference sequence). CDR3 protein: CASSKTGPYEQYF. CDR3 DNA: TGTGCCAGTAGTAAGACAGGACCCTACGAGCAGTACTTC.

CDR3 sequence: CASGLALAGLQETQYF. CDR3 nucleotides: TGTGCTAGTGGTTTGGCGCTAGCGGGGCTACAAGAGACCCAGTACTTC. J is TRBJ2-5 and V is TRBV12-5; 9 bases map to TRBD2. CDR1 and CDR2 from the germline V gene are LGHNT and FRNRAP. This CDR3 is 16 amino acids long. V lost 1 base, J lost 2 bases, and 5 bases stayed unmatched. Supplemented by reference TRBV12-5 and TRBJ2-5, the full variable domain reads DARVTQTPRHKVTEMGQEVTMRCQPILGHNTVFWYRQTMMQGLELLAYFRNRAPLDDSGMPKDRFSAEMPDATLATLKIQPSEPRDSAVYFCASGLALAGLQETQYFGPGTRLLVL.

The J gene is TRBJ2-3, the V gene TRBV19, with 9 bases that match TRBD2. Germline-derived CDR1 and CDR2 are LNHDA and SQIVND (reference sequence). V trimming: 6 bases; J trimming: 0 bases; junction bases outside the gene matches: 10. This CDR3 is built from 17 residues. The CDR3 sequence: CASSGGRASLSTDTQYF. The CDR3 DNA follows: TGTGCCAGTAGCGGCGGGAGGGCGTCCCTTAGCACAGATACGCAGTATTTT.

This chain links TRBV2 with TRBJ2-3, with 8 bases identical to TRBD2. Germline CDR1 SNHLY, CDR2 FYNNEI. V shed 6 bases and J 9 bases; nucleotides not matched to a gene: 14. The CDR3 extends over 15 amino acids. The CDR3 nucleotides read TGTGCCAGCAGCCCCATGATTCTGACGGGGGGGACGCAGTATTTT. It specifies CASSPMILTGGTQYF.

The J gene is TRBJ1-5, the V gene TRBV28, with TRBD1 matching over 10 bases. Trimming cost V 2 bases and J 0 bases; bases outside gene matches: 10. CDR3 length equals 19 residues. The germline gives CDR1 MDHEN, CDR2 SYDVKM. CDR3 sequence (DNA): TGTGCCAGCAGTTTAGCCTCGGGACAGGGGCTTTATAGCAATCAGCCCCAGCATTTT. Encoded protein: CASSLASGQGLYSNQPQHF.

The sample holds one count of this clone. This chain links TRBV13 with TRBJ2-7; 8 positions match TRBD1. This CDR3 comprises 14 residues. With 2 bases clipped from V and 2 bases from J, the junction kept 2 bases outside the gene matches. Germline loops: CDR1 PRHDT, CDR2 FYEKMQ (reference sequence). The CDR3 nucleotides are TGTGCCAGCAGCTTAAGGGACAGGACCTACGAGCAGTACTTC. Translated: CASSLRDRTYEQYF.

Remarks on this clone: Different DNA sequences within this sample yield the same CDR3. This chain uses TRBV18 with TRBJ2-5; D may be TRBD1 (6 bases). The CDR3 loop spans 14 amino acids. Germline assignment: CDR1 KGHSH and CDR2 LQKENI. V lost 3 bases and J 1 base, leaving 9 bases between the germline ends. DNA of the CDR3: TGTGCCAGCTCACCCGGGACAACCCAAGAGACCCAGTACTTC. It codes for CASSPGTTQETQYF.

This chain uses TRBV19 with TRBJ2-7; D unresolved. V lost 3 bases to trimming and J lost 0 bases, with 9 bases between them. The CDR3 covers 14 residues. Germline-derived CDR1 and CDR2 are LNHDA and SQIVND (reference sequence). The CDR3 DNA is TGTGCCAGTAGTATGGGCGGAAACTCCTACGAGCAGTACTTC. Translating gives CASSMGGNSYEQYF.

The sample holds many counts of this clone. V usage is TRBV18 and J usage is TRBJ1-4, with D uncertain. The CDR3 consists of 15 residues. V dropped 0 bases and J dropped 5 bases, with 10 bases sitting between them. CDR1 and CDR2 from the germline V gene are KGHSH and LQKENI. CDR3 region: CASSPPSPENEKLFF. CDR3 sequence (DNA): TGTGCCAGCTCACCACCGAGTCCCGAGAATGAAAAACTGTTTTTT.

Note on this clone: A much larger clone differs by one base, so this may be a read error. DNA of the CDR3: TGTGCCAGCAGTTACCAAGAGACCCAGTACTTC. Protein: CASSYQETQYF. The chain employs TRBV27 and TRBJ2-5; no clear D. Germline V gene data show CDR1 as MNHEY and CDR2 as SMNVEV (reference sequence). The CDR3 extends over 11 amino acids. Between the trimmed V and J ends, which lost 4 bases and 0 bases, there was a span of 0 bases.

The chain combines TRBV7-2 with TRBJ1-1; TRBD1 might be the D (5 bases). Germline CDR1 and CDR2: SGHTA and FQGNSA. The ends were cut back, 5 bases at V and 5 bases at J, with 15 bases in the middle. The CDR3 sequence is 14 residues long. The CDR3 DNA follows: TGTGCCAGCAGCCCAAGCCAGGGAGGTACTGAAGCTTTCTTT. It is translated as CASSPSQGGTEAFF.

J is TRBJ2-1 and V is TRBV5-1; D gene uncertain. The CDR3 has 12 residues. V was shortened by 3 bases and J by 9 bases, with 10 bases between the two germline ends. Germline CDR1 reads SGHRS; CDR2 reads YFSETQ. In DNA form, the CDR3 reads TGCGCCAGCAGCTGGGATGGCAGTGAGCAGTTCTTC. Amino acids: CASSWDGSEQFF.

The V call is TRBV30, the J call TRBJ2-5; D is undetermined. The germline gives CDR1 GTSNPN, CDR2 SVGIG (reference sequence). The CDR3 runs to 11 residues. V lost 2 bases and J 4 bases, leaving 5 bases between the germline ends. Here the CDR3 reads CAWSSRETQYF. For the CDR3, the DNA is TGTGCCTGGAGTTCACGAGAGACCCAGTACTTC.

CDR3 residues: CASSLPKGAHYEQYF. DNA of the CDR3: TGTGCCAGCAGTTTGCCGAAGGGGGCACACTACGAGCAGTACTTC. The chain employs TRBV28 and TRBJ2-7; 7 positions agree with TRBD1. Trimming at V came to 3 bases and at J to 3 bases, leaving 8 bases not matched to a gene. Germline CDR1 is MDHEN and CDR2 is SYDVKM. The length of the CDR3 is 15 residues.

V gene TRBV7-9 combines with J gene TRBJ2-5, with 11 bases identical to TRBD2. CDR3 length: 18 amino acids. V shed 1 base and J 2 bases; nucleotides not matched to a gene: 9. Germline V CDR1 and CDR2: SEHNR, FQNEAQ (reference sequence). In DNA form, the CDR3 reads TGTGCCAGCAGCTTAGTACTAGCGGGAGTTTTCGGGCAAGAGACCCAGTACTTC. Its translation: CASSLVLAGVFGQETQYF. The whole variable domain, filled in from reference TRBV7-9 and TRBJ2-5, reads DTGVSQNPRHKITKRGQNVTFRCDPISEHNRLYWYRQTLGQGPEFLTYFQNEAQLEKSRLLSDRFSAERPKGSFSTLEIQRTEQGDSAMYLCASSLVLAGVFGQETQYFGPGTRLLVL.

V is TRBV19 and J is TRBJ1-4; D is perhaps TRBD1 (5 bases). Germline V gives CDR1 LNHDA, CDR2 SQIVND (reference sequence). CDR3 length: 16 amino acids. V shed 3 bases and J shed 2 bases, with 13 bases lying between them. In nucleotides, the CDR3 is TGTGCCAGTAGTATGACTGCGACAGCCACTAATGAAAAACTGTTTTTT. Protein product: CASSMTATATNEKLFF.

The rearrangement links TRBV6-5 to TRBJ2-2, with D perhaps matching TRBD1 (6 bases). Trimming stripped 6 bases from V and 7 bases from J, with 12 bases between. The CDR3 is 13 residues long. Germline V gene lookup returns CDR1 MNHEY and CDR2 SVGAGI. The CDR3 sequence is CASRVQGIGELFF. CDR3 bases: TGTGCCAGCAGGGTCCAGGGGATCGGGGAGCTGTTTTTT.

V and J are TRBV28 and TRBJ1-1; 7 bases map to TRBD1. The CDR3 runs 14 residues. Germline CDR1 MDHEN, CDR2 SYDVKM. J lost 4 bases, V lost 8 bases, and 10 bases had no gene match. CDR3 region: CASRVRGPGTEAFF. CDR3 nucleotides: TGTGCCAGCCGAGTGAGGGGGCCGGGCACTGAAGCTTTCTTT. Looking up the rest from reference TRBV28 and TRBJ1-1 gives the full variable domain: DVKVTQSSRYLVKRTGEKVFLECVQDMDHENMFWYRQDPGLGLRLIYFSYDVKMKEKGDIPEGYSVSREKKERFSLILESASTNQTSMYLCASRVRGPGTEAFFGQGTRLTVV.

This clone was counted a single time. The V gene is TRBV4-1, the J gene TRBJ2-7; TRBD1 is a possible D gene (8 bases). CDR1 MGHRA and CDR2 YSYEKL come from the germline V gene. The V gene lost 0 bases and the J gene lost 9 bases, with 36 bases spanning the gap. The CDR3 has 21 amino acids. The CDR3 here is CASSQEQRDRTTGTMVAVQYF. In DNA form, the CDR3 reads TGCGCCAGCAGCCAAGAGCAAAGGGACAGGACTACCGGGACTATGGTTGCCGTGCAGTACTTC.

The chain uses TRBV4-1 and TRBJ2-7; maybe TRBD2 (7 bases). V was pared by 4 bases and J by 7 bases, with 20 bases between. The length of the CDR3 is 15 residues. Per the germline V gene, CDR1 is MGHRA and CDR2 is YSYEKL. Here the CDR3 DNA reads TGCGCCAGCAGCCCAATTAGCGGGTCAACAGGGGAGCAGTACTTC. The encoded protein is CASSPISGSTGEQYF.

The chain uses TRBV7-6 and TRBJ2-1; a weak D match, TRBD2 (6 bases). This CDR3 contains 15 residues. The V end was cut by 1 base, the J end by 4 bases, with 11 bases between. The germline V gene has CDR1 SGHVS and CDR2 FNYEAQ. The CDR3 reads CASSLGFAGYNEQFF. CDR3 nucleotides: TGTGCCAGCAGCTTAGGTTTCGCGGGATACAATGAGCAGTTCTTC.

The genes are TRBV19 and TRBJ2-4; TRBD1 agrees at 7 bases. J gave up 8 bases and V 4 bases, and 14 bases lay outside the gene matches. CDR3 length: 16 residues. Germline lookup yields CDR1 LNHDA and CDR2 SQIVND (reference sequence). CDR3 loop: CASSTRRQGSGDIQYF. DNA for the CDR3: TGTGCCAGTAGTACCCGTAGACAGGGTTCCGGTGACATTCAGTACTTC.

The chain combines TRBV6-1 with TRBJ1-2; 7 bases agree with TRBD1. Losses at the gene ends were 5 bases for V and 3 bases for J; bases not matched to a gene: 9. In germline, CDR1 is MNHNS, CDR2 SASEGT. The CDR3 sequence is 15 residues long. The CDR3 spells CASSIWQGVDYGYTF. In DNA form, the CDR3 reads TGTGCCAGCAGTATTTGGCAGGGGGTGGACTATGGCTACACCTTC.

The sample holds a few counts of this clone. The J gene is TRBJ2-5, the V gene TRBV6-1; D not certain. This CDR3 has 11 residues. Trimming removed 8 bases at V and 3 bases at J, with 7 bases between. In germline, CDR1 is MNHNS, CDR2 SASEGT. CDR3 nucleotides: TGTGCCAGCGACCGGAAAGAGACCCAGTACTTC. Translating gives CASDRKETQYF.

V gene TRBV4-1 combines with J gene TRBJ2-3; D is unclear. The CDR3 has 17 amino acids. V gave up 7 bases and J gave up 2 bases, with 22 bases separating them. Germline CDR1 reads MGHRA; CDR2 reads YSYEKL. The CDR3 reads CASKKTGADYPTDTQYF. The DNA of the CDR3 is TGCGCCAGCAAGAAGACTGGCGCGGATTATCCCACAGATACGCAGTATTTT.

V usage is TRBV2 and J usage is TRBJ2-7; D is unresolved. Germline loops: CDR1 SNHLY, CDR2 FYNNEI. The germline V and J ends were trimmed by 6 bases and 9 bases, with 21 bases remaining between them. The length of the CDR3 is 14 residues. Here the CDR3 reads CASSGSQVTKAQYF. In nucleotides, the CDR3 is TGTGCCAGCAGCGGGTCTCAAGTTACGAAGGCGCAGTACTTC.